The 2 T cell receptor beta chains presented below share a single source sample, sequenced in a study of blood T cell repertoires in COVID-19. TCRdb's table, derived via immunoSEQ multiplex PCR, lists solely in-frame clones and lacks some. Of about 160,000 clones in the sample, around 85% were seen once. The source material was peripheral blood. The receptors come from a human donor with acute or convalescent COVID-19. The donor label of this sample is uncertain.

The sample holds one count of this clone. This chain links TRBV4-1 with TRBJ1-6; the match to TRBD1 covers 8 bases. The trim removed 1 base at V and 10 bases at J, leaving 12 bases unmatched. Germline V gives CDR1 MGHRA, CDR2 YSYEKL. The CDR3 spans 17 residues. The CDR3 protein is CASSQAAPDRGSSPLHF. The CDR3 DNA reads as TGCGCCAGCAGCCAAGCGGCACCTGACAGGGGCAGCTCACCCCTCCACTTT.

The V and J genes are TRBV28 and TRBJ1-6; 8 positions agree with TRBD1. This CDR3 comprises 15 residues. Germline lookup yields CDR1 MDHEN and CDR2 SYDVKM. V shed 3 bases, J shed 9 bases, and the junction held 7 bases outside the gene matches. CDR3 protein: CASSLPGQGRSPLHF. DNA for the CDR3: TGTGCCAGCAGTTTGCCCGGACAGGGTCGTTCACCCCTCCACTTT. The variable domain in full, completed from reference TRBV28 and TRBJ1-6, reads DVKVTQSSRYLVKRTGEKVFLECVQDMDHENMFWYRQDPGLGLRLIYFSYDVKMKEKGDIPEGYSVSREKKERFSLILESASTNQTSMYLCASSLPGQGRSPLHFGNGTRLTVT.